The sequence of this TCR beta chain was determined in a study of cytomegalovirus exposure and HLA in healthy donors. Details on this clone: Antigen unknown.

General study results and limits: The authors enumerated over 150 TCR beta chains as linked to cytomegalovirus.

CDR3 length: 12 amino acids. Between the trimmed V and J ends, which lost 6 bases and 4 bases, there was a span of 7 bases. Germline assignment: CDR1 MDHEN and CDR2 SYDVKM. Generated by immunoSEQ multiplex PCR, the TCRdb table keeps only in-frame clones and is missing some. The sample consists of tens of thousands of clones, 84% of them appearing once. The sequence was collected from a woman aged 18-29 years in good health and CMV-seropositive. Material for sequencing was PBMCs. The chain employs TRBV28 and TRBJ1-5; D remains ambiguous. CDR3 loop: CASSITNQPQHF. In DNA form, the CDR3 reads TGTGCCAGCAGCATAACAAATCAGCCCCAGCATTTT.